This T cell receptor beta chain was captured in a study of identical twins. Deletions cut 5 bases from V and 4 bases from J, with 8 bases between. The CDR3 contains 12 residues. Germline loops: CDR1 LGHNA, CDR2 YNFKEQ. This clonotype was counted only a few times. The antigen remains undetermined. Template switching added a universal primer site; cDNA carried unique molecular identifiers. TCRdb used MiXCR to reprocess the 5' RACE reads, holding one entry per CDR3 protein. The sample has more than 1.5 million distinct CDR3 sequences, around 33% seen once. Study-wide results and caveats: While abundant cord blood beta clonotypes carried fewer insertions, memory repertoires showed no such pattern. Models came in too low on out-of-frame TCR alpha sharing in monozygotic twins. Cross-sectional statistics, not tracking of the same donors, supported the conclusions.

The sequencing input was cord blood. The sequence was obtained from a newborn girl in good health. V usage is TRBV4-2 and J usage is TRBJ1-2; D unresolved. The CDR3 is CASSSAVYGYTF. The CDR3 bases are TGTGCCAGCAGCTCCGCCGTCTATGGCTACACCTTC.